Included here is one T cell receptor beta chain sequence, with context. This clonotype was picked up a small number of times. The target of this receptor is not known. No quality values exist for individual bases; no much larger clone is one base distant. The treatment or condition tag for this specimen amounts to: live attenuated yellow fever vaccine strain. At each blood-draw timepoint, two biological replicates of bulk PBMCs were obtained. A standard Ficoll-Paque protocol was used to isolate PBMCs from peripheral blood. TriZol was used to extract RNA from bulk PBMCs, CD4 and CD8 fractions, and dextramer-positive and dextramer-negative fractions. The data were taken from a study of T cells after yellow fever vaccination (dated by TCRdb to about 2019). Background on the whole study: The SMART-Seq v4 Ultra Low Input RNA kit was used to prepare libraries from fractions with low cell numbers. Two healthy male donors, one aged 18 to 29 and one aged 30 to 40 years, were included in the cohort. Blood was collected at multiple timepoints before and after primary and secondary immunization, and bulk PBMC replicates and cell subsets were isolated. Bulk TCR alpha and beta repertoires were sequenced longitudinally to track T-cell clones before and after primary and booster YFV17D yellow fever vaccination.

Broad study findings and their caveats: FACS-sorted repertoires could contain abundant contaminating clonotypes from the bulk population, so computational filtering was required. The study included only a couple of donors, which limits how far the findings can be generalized. After the booster, most clones that had expanded after primary vaccination were detected again (about 97% of CD4 and over 75% of CD8), suggesting broad maintenance of memory. A small fraction of clonotypes showed up in both the CD4 and CD8 compartments, probably as a result of convergent recombination. Compared with the primary T-cell response, the secondary T-cell response was faster but weaker, reaching its peak on day 5 rather than on day 15.

Inclusive of the bounding cysteine and phenylalanine, the CDR3 is 15 residues long. Kept here is only the CDR3 DNA, which spans 45 bases and is read in frame from base 1. The germline V gene sets CDR1 to SGDLS and CDR2 to YYNGEE. A distance of 7 bases separates the germline ends of V and J, which lose 3 bases and 0 bases respectively. Synthesis of TCR cDNA relied on 5'RACE template switching, a step that introduced a universal primer site along with unique molecular identifiers. Priming for cDNA synthesis came from both the TCR alpha and TCR beta constant segments. Library amplification used two PCR steps, and the second PCR step added sample barcodes and sequencing adapters. Libraries were sequenced on Illumina HiSeq 2500 (2x100 bp) or NovaSeq (2x150 bp). The authors' analysis ran thus. MIGEC handled demultiplexing of reads and collapsing into UMI consensus sequences, while MiXCR performed V(D)J alignment. Using edgeR on replicate PBMC samples, clonotypes were called vaccine-responding if FDR was below 0.01 and the log2 fold change was above 5 up to day 15. CD4 or CD8 identity was assigned to each bulk clonotype according to whether the clonotype was present at higher abundance in the sequenced CD4 repertoire or the sequenced CD8 repertoire. TCRdb passed the public sequencing reads through fastp at Q25 and MiXCR, retaining productive beta sequences. One record per CDR3 amino acid sequence lists the most common genes and DNA. The V and J calls were not made by the authors but by TCRdb's processing. This sample has around 310,000 distinct CDR3 sequences in its table, and 8.7% of those were observed once. Jointly, the top ten make up roughly 18% of the sample.

The sequence joins TRBV9 to TRBJ2-6; the D segment could be TRBD1, given 6 matching bases. The receptor comes from a man aged 18 to 30 who received the YFV17D yellow fever vaccine. The sequences come from PBMCs, collected on the day of the first yellow fever vaccination. The nucleotides are TGTGCCAGCAGCGGGGACATCTCTGGGGCCAACGTCCTGACTTTC. Its translation is CASSGDISGANVLTF.